The 24 T cell receptor beta chains below were found in one sample sequenced in a study of response to subunit inactivated influenza vaccine. In TCRdb, the RT-PCR reads were re-called with MiXCR into one record per CDR3 protein. Of 500,000 to 550,000 distinct CDR3 sequences in the sample, roughly 8.2% were seen once. Sequences were derived from PBMCs from blood, sampled roughly 24 months after vaccination. Receptor source: a man aged 50-75 years who received an inactivated influenza vaccine.

This clonotype was counted ten times or more. The chain has TRBV3-1 and TRBJ2-7; no clear D gene. This CDR3 comprises 15 residues. Germline CDR1 and CDR2: LGHDT and YNNKEL (reference sequence). V lost 0 bases and J 0 bases, leaving 9 bases between the germline ends. The CDR3 DNA sequence: TGTGCCAGCAGCCAAGAGGCAGAGAGCTCCTACGAGCAGTACTTC. Protein product: CASSQEAESSYEQYF.

This clonotype was picked up a small number of times. V and J are TRBV28 and TRBJ2-5; TRBD2 is a possible D gene (6 bases). The CDR3 contains 16 residues. CDR1 and CDR2 from the germline V gene are MDHEN and SYDVKM. Trimming left V 6 bases short and J 0 bases short, with 17 bases between. As DNA, the CDR3 is TGTGCCAGCAGCCTTCTTGTGGGCGGGGACCAAGAGACCCAGTACTTC. Translating gives CASSLLVGGDQETQYF. The variable domain in full, with the rest retrieved from reference TRBV28 and TRBJ2-5, is DVKVTQSSRYLVKRTGEKVFLECVQDMDHENMFWYRQDPGLGLRLIYFSYDVKMKEKGDIPEGYSVSREKKERFSLILESASTNQTSMYLCASSLLVGGDQETQYFGPGTRLLVL.

This clonotype was detected a few times. V usage is TRBV21-1 and J usage is TRBJ2-1; the D segment call TRBD1 is taken from the table without a DNA check. TRBV21-1 is a recognized pseudogene. There are 14 residues in the CDR3. This CDR3 reads CASSFETGFNEQFF. CDR3 coding DNA: TGTGCCAGCAGCTTTGAGACAGGGTTTAATGAGCAGTTCTTC.

This clonotype has at least ten counts. The rearrangement links TRBV28 to TRBJ2-2; tentative D call: TRBD1 (6 bases). Per germline, CDR1 MDHEN and CDR2 SYDVKM. Trimming cost V 7 bases and J 6 bases, with 18 bases left between them. The CDR3 runs to 15 residues. The DNA for the CDR3 is TGTGCCAGCACCGTCCCAGGGGTCCCGTCCGGGGAGCTGTTTTTT. This encodes CASTVPGVPSGELFF. The full variable domain, with the rest looked up from reference TRBV28 and TRBJ2-2, is DVKVTQSSRYLVKRTGEKVFLECVQDMDHENMFWYRQDPGLGLRLIYFSYDVKMKEKGDIPEGYSVSREKKERFSLILESASTNQTSMYLCASTVPGVPSGELFFGEGSRLTVL.

This clonotype appeared a few times. This chain connects TRBV6-1 to TRBJ1-5, with D perhaps TRBD1 (6 bases). The CDR3 sequence is 14 residues long. CDR1 and CDR2 from the germline V gene are MNHNS and SASEGT. The V end was cut by 7 bases, the J end by 6 bases, with 16 bases between. CDR3 sequence: CASTPNFRGQPQHF. CDR3 in DNA: TGTGCCAGCACCCCTAATTTCAGGGGTCAGCCCCAGCATTTT.

This clonotype appeared many times. This chain links TRBV7-9 with TRBJ2-1; 9 bases align to TRBD2. The CDR3 length is 15 residues. CDR1 and CDR2 (germline): SEHNR, FQNEAQ (reference sequence). J lost 9 bases, V lost 2 bases, and 8 bases had no gene match. This CDR3 is CASSLLSSGTGEQFF. The CDR3 DNA is TGTGCCAGCAGCTTATTGTCTAGCGGGACCGGTGAGCAGTTCTTC.

This clonotype appeared many times. J is TRBJ2-7 and V is TRBV12-3 or TRBV12-4, with TRBD1 matching over 8 bases. CDR3 length equals 15 residues. With V trimmed by 5 bases and J by 0 bases, 6 bases remained unmatched. Written as DNA, the CDR3 is TGTGCCAGCAGTCCTGGGGACAGGCGCTCCTACGAGCAGTACTTC. Translating it yields CASSPGDRRSYEQYF.

Details on this clonotype: A read error may account for a junction end that differs from germline. This chain uses TRBV4-2 with TRBJ2-5; 8 positions match TRBD1. Germline-derived CDR1 and CDR2 are LGHNA and YNFKEQ. The CDR3 runs 15 residues. This chain's CDR3 is CANSQEGGQGETQYF. CDR3 DNA sequence: TGTGCCAACAGCCAAGAAGGCGGACAGGGAGAGACCCAGTACTTC.

On this clonotype itself: A read error may be the cause here, since a much bigger clone is one base away. The chain recombines TRBV7-6 with TRBJ1-4; perhaps TRBD1 as D (6 bases). Germline CDR1 SGHVS, CDR2 FNYEAQ. The CDR3 is made up of 15 amino acids. As DNA, the CDR3 is TGTGCCAACAGCTTAACCCAGGGGCTGGGGGAAAAACTGTTTTTT. This translates into CANSLTQGLGEKLFF.

This clonotype has a handful of counts. The chain recombines TRBV5-1 with TRBJ2-3; 8 bases match TRBD2. This CDR3 spans 17 amino acids. The germline V gene has CDR1 SGHRS and CDR2 YFSETQ. The J segment lost 0 bases and the V segment lost 3 bases, leaving 9 bases of the junction unmatched. CDR3 coding DNA: TGCGCCAGCAGCTCGATGCAACTAGCGGCAAGCACAGATACGCAGTATTTT. This encodes CASSSMQLAASTDTQYF.

There are a few counts of this clonotype. V and J are TRBV5-1 and TRBJ1-5, with D unclear. The CDR3 sequence is 15 residues long. V dropped 0 bases and J dropped 2 bases, with 9 bases sitting between them. Germline V CDR1 and CDR2: SGHRS, YFSETQ. CDR3 nucleotide sequence: TGCGCCAGCAGCTTGGCCGACGGACGCAATCAGCCCCAGCATTTT. Translating it yields CASSLADGRNQPQHF.

This chain connects TRBV4-3 to TRBJ2-3, with 14 positions matching TRBD2. Germline loops: CDR1 LGHNA, CDR2 YSLEER. The trim removed 4 bases at V and 6 bases at J, leaving 3 bases unmatched. The CDR3 totals 15 residues. The CDR3 DNA sequence: TGCGCCAGCAGCCTCGGGACTAGCGGGAGTGATACGCAGTATTTT. This encodes CASSLGTSGSDTQYF.

This clonotype was seen repeatedly, ten times or more. The chain recombines TRBV11-1 with TRBJ2-1; TRBD1 aligns across 7 bases. Germline CDR1 reads SGHAT; CDR2 reads FQDESV (reference sequence). The trim removed 3 bases at V and 13 bases at J, leaving 12 bases unmatched. The CDR3 covers 14 residues. In DNA form, the CDR3 reads TGTGCCAGCAGCTTTACACAGAGACAGGGCCGTCAGTTCTTC. Amino acids: CASSFTQRQGRQFF.

This clonotype came up a few times. The chain uses TRBV7-2 and TRBJ1-5; D uncertain. CDR1 is SGHTA, CDR2 FQGNSA, per germline. V shed 2 bases and J shed 6 bases, with 5 bases lying between them. This CDR3 is built from 12 residues. CDR3 region: CASSLMGQPQHF. In nucleotides, the CDR3 is TGTGCCAGCAGCTTAATGGGTCAGCCCCAGCATTTT.

This clonotype was observed many times. This sequence joins TRBV20-1 and TRBJ2-7; no clear D gene. Germline-derived CDR1 and CDR2 are DFQATT and SNEGSKA (reference sequence). Trimming took off 0 bases at V and 0 bases at J, with 9 bases between the two ends. CDR3 size: 14 residues. The CDR3 region has the DNA TGCAGTGCTAGAGAAGGTTGGGACTCCTACGAGCAGTACTTC. As protein: CSAREGWDSYEQYF.

This clonotype turned up a few times. The rearrangement uses TRBV4-1 and TRBJ1-6; no clear D. Germline V gives CDR1 MGHRA, CDR2 YSYEKL. Deletions cut 0 bases from V and 4 bases from J, with 7 bases between. The CDR3 sequence is 15 residues long. CDR3 amino acids: CASSQEQRYNSPLHF. The CDR3 DNA reads as TGCGCCAGCAGCCAAGAGCAAAGATATAATTCACCCCTCCACTTT.

This clonotype was observed a few times. The V call is TRBV4-1, the J call TRBJ1-5; D is ambiguous. The germline V gene has CDR1 MGHRA and CDR2 YSYEKL. The length of the CDR3 is 15 residues. The V and J ends lost 4 bases and 1 base respectively, with 11 bases between them. In DNA, the CDR3 is TGCGCCAGCAGCCTTGGTAAAGAAAGCAATCAGCCCCAGCATTTT. Translated: CASSLGKESNQPQHF.

The chain employs TRBV9 and TRBJ2-3, with D possibly matching TRBD2 (6 bases). CDR1 is SGDLS and CDR2 is YYNGEE in the germline V gene. This CDR3 contains 16 residues. V lost 0 bases and J 5 bases, leaving 16 bases between the germline ends. CDR3 in amino acids: CASSVARTTFLDTQYF. CDR3 coding DNA: TGTGCCAGCAGCGTAGCCAGGACTACCTTTCTAGATACGCAGTATTTT.

The rearrangement joins TRBV7-9 to TRBJ1-2; D is unresolved. V was pared by 1 base and J by 3 bases, with 15 bases between. The V gene's germline CDR1 is SEHNR and CDR2 FQNEAQ (reference sequence). This CDR3 has 16 amino acids. The CDR3 nucleotides are TGTGCCAGCAGCTTAGAACTGGGGTTGACGCACTATGGCTACACCTTC. The encoded protein is CASSLELGLTHYGYTF.

This clonotype was detected many times. The V call is TRBV5-1, the J call TRBJ2-5, with a weak D call TRBD2 (6 bases). Germline assignment: CDR1 SGHRS and CDR2 YFSETQ. This CDR3 comprises 17 residues. V was shortened by 1 base and J by 3 bases, with 19 bases between the two germline ends. CDR3 DNA sequence: TGCGCCAGCAGCTTGCATGGTAGCGGATCCCGGAAAGAGACCCAGTACTTC. Translated: CASSLHGSGSRKETQYF.

The V call is TRBV11-2, the J call TRBJ2-4; TRBD2 agrees at 9 bases. CDR1 is SGHAT and CDR2 is FQNNGV in the germline V gene. The CDR3 is 19 amino acids. Losses at the gene ends were 0 bases for V and 3 bases for J; bases not matched to a gene: 12. This CDR3 reads CASSLDGGRAGVVKNIQYF. CDR3 sequence (DNA): TGTGCCAGCAGCTTAGATGGCGGGAGGGCCGGGGTGGTCAAAAACATTCAGTACTTC.

This chain joins TRBV7-2 and TRBJ1-1, with D possibly being TRBD1 (6 bases). CDR1 is SGHTA and CDR2 is FQGNSA in the germline V gene. CDR3 length: 15 residues. Between the trimmed V and J ends, which lost 4 bases and 5 bases, there was a span of 17 bases. The CDR3 spells CASSSLSLGGTEAFF. The CDR3 DNA reads as TGTGCCAGCAGCTCACTTAGTCTAGGGGGGACTGAAGCTTTCTTT.

This clonotype was recorded many times. This chain uses TRBV6-4 with TRBJ1-2; 10 nucleotides line up with TRBD1. V lost 6 bases, J lost 7 bases, and 11 bases stayed unmatched. This CDR3 is 15 amino acids long. Looked up from germline, CDR1 is MRHNA and CDR2 is SNTAGT. The CDR3 loop is CASSPSDRGRGGYTF. CDR3 DNA: TGTGCCAGCAGCCCGAGTGACAGGGGGCGAGGTGGCTACACCTTC.

The sample holds many counts of this clonotype. The chain joins TRBV10-3 to TRBJ2-1, with D maybe TRBD2 (6 bases). Germline V gives CDR1 ENHRY, CDR2 SYGVKD. The CDR3 has 17 residues. Trimming stripped 2 bases from V and 4 bases from J, with 18 bases between. This CDR3 is CAISEIGGNRVYNEQFF. CDR3 nucleotide sequence: TGTGCCATCAGTGAGATTGGAGGGAATAGGGTGTACAATGAGCAGTTCTTC.